This TCR beta chain appears in the sequencing data of a study of molecular identifiers for immune sequencing clone quantification. Points from the study as a whole: Researchers reportedly could pick up spiked Jurkat TCR RNA from one cell mixed into some 1 million naive cells.

A note on this clonotype: Its specificity is not known.

CD8+CD4-CCR7+CD45RA+ cells were sorted as naive CD8 T cells. A single record per CDR3 protein comes from TCRdb applying MiXCR to the PCR reads. The top ten hold 0.85% to 1% of the sample, which has about 40,000 distinct CDR3 sequences, 24% seen once. CDR3 size: 17 residues. In germline, CDR1 is SGHDT, CDR2 YYEEEE. Trimming cost V 0 bases and J 8 bases, with 22 bases left between them. The clonotype was recovered from a human donor in good health. Some libraries in this study had Jurkat cell RNA spiked in. Sample: naive CD8+ T cells from blood, with Jurkat cell RNA spiked in. Subset in this sample: FACS-sorted CD8+CD4-CCR7+CD45RA+ naive T cells. V gene TRBV5-6 combines with J gene TRBJ2-3; D remains ambiguous. CDR3 DNA sequence: TGTGCCAGCAGCTTGGTTTCGGCCGGTCCCCTCCCCGCTACGCAGTATTTT. Translation gives CASSLVSAGPLPATQYF.